This record concerns one TCR beta chain sequence. This clonotype was detected ten times or more. This receptor's antigen is unknown. No base-level quality is on record; no much larger clone is a single base apart. This sample is drawn from a study of T cells in Graves' hyperthyroidism and ophthalmopathy (dated by TCRdb to between 2017 and 2020). Regarding the complete study: Peripheral blood was sampled at the time of initial diagnosis, prior to any treatment. The study also compared thyroid tissue and blood T-cell repertoires from several Graves' hyperthyroidism patients. TCR Vbeta CDR3 sequencing of 120 to 150 peripheral blood samples (43 ophthalmopathy, roughly 74 hyperthyroidism and approximately 17 progressor patients) is reported in the paper. For training and testing, the 95 to 100 patients in the discovery cohort were randomly divided in a 7:3 ratio. Following sampling, methimazole starting at 30 mg daily was given to hyperthyroidism patients, and high-dose intravenous methylprednisolone was given to ophthalmopathy patients. To identify distinguishing TCR V-J signatures, a discovery cohort of about a hundred patients was used, comprising roughly 45 with Graves' ophthalmopathy and 57 with stable Graves' hyperthyroidism. Prospective prediction of ophthalmopathy was tested in an independent validation cohort consisting of roughly 20 hyperthyroidism patients and over 15 patients who later progressed to ophthalmopathy.

Overall study results and their limits: Blood samples also contained most of the expanded thyroid clonotypes (frequency above 0.001), which suggests that blood repertoires may reflect thyroid immune responses. No statistical method was used to set the sample size in advance, and investigators knew the group allocation. In validation, the model predicted progression to ophthalmopathy a median of roughly six months before onset, with 70% to 71% sensitivity and more than 72% specificity. Ophthalmopathy was separated from stable hyperthyroidism by a 13 V-J signature model, with 87.88% sensitivity and roughly 84% specificity obtained in cross-validation and 80%/75% obtained in testing.

Amplification of TCR beta CDR3 regions was carried out from RNA transcripts. The TCR CDR3 was subjected to a first round of RT-PCR using the HTBI primer set and the Qiagen OneStep RT-PCR kit. A second multiplex PCR round built the libraries, followed by size selection and purification. Paired-end sequencing of the libraries was performed with 100 bp reads on an Illumina HiSeq2000. In the source study's methods: SOAPnuke was used to process the raw data, throwing out any read that contained adapters or uncalled bases, had a mean Phred below 15, or lacked an exact constant-primer or identifier match. High-quality paired reads were merged using COPE v1.2.5, and each unique nucleotide sequence was defined as a clonotype. MiTCR v1.1 was used to align the clonotypes against IMGT TRBV, TRBD and TRBJ reference segments. Only V-J combinations with frequency above 0.0001, covering 99.2% of repertoires, were analysed. The TCS score was defined as the ratio of F50 (clonal expansion) to E x V (chaos), calculated using BLOSUM62-based TCRdist between CDR3 peptides within each V-J. Welch's t-statistics and random forest reduced fewer than 550 V-J features to roughly 13, which were used in a naive Bayes classifier (R e1071). TCRdb itself trimmed the public reads at Q25 with fastp, ran MiXCR and retained productive beta chains. Rows merge per CDR3 protein into single entries with the most common DNA and genes. These V and J calls are TCRdb output, not the study's own analysis. Counted in this sample were around 500,000 distinct CDR3 sequences; 22% of them appeared once. The ten largest make up about 49% of the sample.

In the ophthalmopathy patients, disease was moderately to severely active, with a Clinical Activity Score of 3 or more, a NOSPECS grade of 4 or more, and a duration of less than 3 months. Exclusion was applied to patients with uncontrolled infections, other autoimmune diseases, pregnancy or lactation. Diagnoses were based on clinical symptoms, serum thyroxine and TRAb, thyroid ultrasound and orbital computed tomography. PBMCs were isolated from 7.5 to 10 ml of fresh peripheral blood by Ficoll-Paque density gradient centrifugation. Total RNA was extracted using Trizol reagent, and RNA quality was assessed on an Agilent 2100 Bioanalyzer. The sample taken for sequencing was blood. This receptor was obtained from a woman aged 70-85 years with Graves' ophthalmopathy.

The sequence in DNA is TGTGCCAGCAGTTTTAGGCTGTACAAAAACTATGGCTACACCTTC. It translates as CASSFRLYKNYGYTF. The chain is assembled from TRBV28 and TRBJ1-2; no D segment can be confidently identified. Taken from cysteine to phenylalanine, the CDR3 has 15 residues. CDR3 DNA is the only sequence kept; it has 45 bases, read in frame from the first base. The CDR1 and CDR2 encoded by the germline V gene are MDHEN and SYDVKM. V is shortened by 3 bases, J by 2 bases, and the region joining them spans 13 bases.